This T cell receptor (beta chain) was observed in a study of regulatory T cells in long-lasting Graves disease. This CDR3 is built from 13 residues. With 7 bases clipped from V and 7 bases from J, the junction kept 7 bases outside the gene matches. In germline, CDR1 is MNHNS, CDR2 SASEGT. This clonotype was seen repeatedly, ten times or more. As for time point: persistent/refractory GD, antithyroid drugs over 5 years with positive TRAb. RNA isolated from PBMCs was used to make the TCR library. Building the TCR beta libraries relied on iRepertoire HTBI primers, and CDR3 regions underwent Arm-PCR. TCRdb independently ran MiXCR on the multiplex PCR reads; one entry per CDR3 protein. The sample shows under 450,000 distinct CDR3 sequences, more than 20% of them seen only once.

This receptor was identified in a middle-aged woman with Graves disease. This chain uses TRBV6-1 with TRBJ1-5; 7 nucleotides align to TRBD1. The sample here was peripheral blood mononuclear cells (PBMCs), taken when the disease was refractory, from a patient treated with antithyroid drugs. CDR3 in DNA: TGTGCCAGCATTCAAACAGGGGTCCAGCCCCAGCATTTT. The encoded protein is CASIQTGVQPQHF.